This T cell receptor (beta chain) derives from a study of control samples from healthy donors and cancer patients (dated by TCRdb to 2020 to 2022). As concerns this clone: It lacks a known antigen. Base qualities were left out, and no much larger clone turns up one base away.

Library preparation used the immunoSEQ multiplex PCR assay. Here the immuneACCESS table is served through TCRdb, limited to in-frame sequences with V and J called. Missing clones are a known gap in these copies; in checked studies unresolved V genes cover under half, and the rest lacks a known reason. The sample yields around 57,000 clones; around 93% were counted once. In total, the top ten clones hold 0.91% of the sample. From the cysteine through the phenylalanine, the CDR3 covers 19 amino acids. The entry retains the CDR3 DNA only, 57 bases that are in frame from base 1. From V the trimming removes 3 bases and from J it removes 0 bases, while the gene matches leave 15 bases of the junction unaccounted for. The CDR1 and CDR2 encoded by the germline V gene are SGHDT and YYEEEE.

Sequenced: PBMCs. Recombination joined TRBV5-6 with TRBJ2-5; TRBD1 lines up with 9 middle nucleotides. This receptor was obtained from a man aged 25 to 40 with colorectal cancer. For the CDR3, the sequence is CASSWGAGTGTTYQETQYF. The DNA sequence follows: TGTGCCAGCAGCTGGGGGGCGGGGACAGGGACTACGTACCAAGAGACCCAGTACTTC.